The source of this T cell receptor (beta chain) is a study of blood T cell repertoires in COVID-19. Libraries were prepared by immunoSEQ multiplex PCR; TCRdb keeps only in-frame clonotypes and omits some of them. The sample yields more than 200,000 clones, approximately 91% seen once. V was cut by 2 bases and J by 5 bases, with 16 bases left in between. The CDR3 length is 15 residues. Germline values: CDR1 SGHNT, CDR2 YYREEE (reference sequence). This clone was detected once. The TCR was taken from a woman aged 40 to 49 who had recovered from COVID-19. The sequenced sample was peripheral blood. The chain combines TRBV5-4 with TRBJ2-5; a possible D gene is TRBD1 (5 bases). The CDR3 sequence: CASSLEQARWETQYF. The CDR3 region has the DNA TGTGCCAGCAGCTTAGAACAGGCCCGGTGGGAGACCCAGTACTTC.